This T cell receptor (beta chain) appears in the sequencing data of a study of blood T cell repertoires in COVID-19. As for the study in general: There were acute and convalescent COVID-19 samples, and they came from the United States, Italy and Spain.

Assay: immunoSEQ multiplex PCR; the TCRdb copy retains only in-frame clones and omits some. The sample lists more than 85,000 clones; around 86% were seen once. Germline V lookup: CDR1 MDHEN, CDR2 SYDVKM. With 0 bases clipped from V and 0 bases from J, the junction kept 5 bases outside the gene matches. The CDR3 is 17 residues long. V usage is TRBV28 and J usage is TRBJ1-5; 7 bases are a match to TRBD1. This sequence was found in an elderly man with acute or convalescent COVID-19. The sample was peripheral blood. CDR3 in DNA: TGTGCCAGCAGTTTATGGGGGACAGATTATAGCAATCAGCCCCAGCATTTT. This codes for CASSLWGTDYSNQPQHF.